Listed here are 28 T cell receptor beta chains from one sample, sequenced in a study of blood T cell repertoires in COVID-19. Here immunoSEQ multiplex PCR was the method, and the copy in TCRdb shows in-frame clones only, minus some. This table holds 150,000 to 200,000 clones, around 83% found once. The material sequenced was PBMCs or T cells enriched from blood (not recorded which). The receptors were sampled from a woman in her 50s in a cohort exposed to, infected with or recovered from COVID-19 (not recorded which).

This sequence joins TRBV12-3 or TRBV12-4 and TRBJ2-7, with 9 bases lining up with TRBD2. V lost 6 bases and J lost 13; bases outside the gene matches: 13. There are 13 residues in the CDR3. The CDR3 loop reads CASRSSGTSTFYF. Here the CDR3 DNA reads TGTGCCAGCAGATCATCCGGGACTAGCACCTTTTACTTC.

This CDR3 is CASTLERGKNNEQFF. The CDR3 DNA reads TGTGCCAGCACCCTAGAGCGGGGGAAGAACAATGAGCAGTTCTTC. The chain links TRBV7-9 to TRBJ2-1; 8 positions agree with TRBD2. V trimming: 7 bases; J trimming: 5 bases; junction bases outside the gene matches: 10. Germline values: CDR1 SEHNR, CDR2 FQNEAQ (reference sequence). The CDR3 covers 15 residues.

The V gene is TRBV5-1, the J gene TRBJ2-7; 8 nucleotides align to TRBD1. Germline trimming cut 6 bases from V and 3 bases from J; bases unmatched to any gene: 11. The CDR3 has 15 residues. CDR1 is SGHRS and CDR2 is YFSETQ in the germline V gene. CDR3 sequence reads: CASTQEGTGLYEQYF. The CDR3 nucleotides are TGCGCCAGCACCCAAGAGGGGACAGGCCTCTACGAGCAGTACTTC.

The chain combines TRBV7-2 with TRBJ2-7; maybe TRBD1 (5 bases). The CDR3 sequence is 12 residues long. V gave up 5 bases and J gave up 3 bases, with 8 bases separating them. The germline V gene has CDR1 SGHTA and CDR2 FQGNSA. CDR3 sequence: CASSTDSYEQYF. The DNA of the CDR3 is TGTGCCAGCAGCACCGACAGCTACGAGCAGTACTTC.

The chain uses TRBV6-2 or TRBV6-3 and TRBJ2-5; D perhaps matches TRBD1 (6 bases). Germline loops: CDR1 MNHEY, CDR2 SVGEGT. V lost 6 bases and J lost 4, with 18 bases in between. This CDR3 has 15 residues. The CDR3 nucleotides read TGTGCCAGCAGCCTAACAGGGACGGGCGGAGAGACCCAGTACTTC. This gives the protein CASSLTGTGGETQYF.

The chain couples TRBV28 to TRBJ2-5; 12 bases are shared with TRBD1. With 6 bases clipped from V and 5 bases from J, the junction kept 22 bases outside the gene matches. The CDR3 consists of 20 residues. Germline CDR1 MDHEN, CDR2 SYDVKM. In DNA, the CDR3 is TGTGCCAGCAGCCTTGTACAAACCCCGTGGGACAGGGGGCGATTGGAGACCCAGTACTTC. This translates into CASSLVQTPWDRGRLETQYF.

The V call is TRBV7-3, the J call TRBJ2-1, with TRBD1 matching 9 bases. The V gene end was trimmed by 5 bases and the J gene end by 2 bases; junction bases not matched to a gene: 1. The length of the CDR3 is 14 residues. CDR1 is SGHTA, CDR2 FQGTGA, per germline. The CDR3, as DNA: TGTGCCAGCAGCCGGGACAGGGCCTACAATGAGCAGTTCTTC. Translating it yields CASSRDRAYNEQFF. The full variable domain, with the rest looked up from reference TRBV7-3 and TRBJ2-1, is GAGVSQTPSNKVTEKGKYVELRCDPISGHTALYWYRQSLGQGPEFLIYFQGTGAADDSGLPNDRFFAVRPEGSVSTLKIQRTERGDSAVYLCASSRDRAYNEQFFGPGTRLTVL.

The chain couples TRBV12-3 or TRBV12-4 to TRBJ1-1; tentatively, D is TRBD1 (5 bases). The CDR3 runs to 12 residues. V was pared by 10 bases and J by 6 bases, with 15 bases between. CDR3 loop: CATLGGAPEAFF. CDR3 coding DNA: TGTGCCACTCTCGGAGGGGCGCCTGAAGCTTTCTTT.

The rearrangement joins TRBV18 to TRBJ1-3; D uncertain. The CDR3 loop spans 12 amino acids. CDR1 and CDR2 (germline): KGHSH, LQKENI. Trimming cost V 8 bases and J 7 bases, with 12 bases left between them. The CDR3 sequence: CASLTTGNTIYF. CDR3 nucleotides: TGTGCCAGCCTAACTACCGGGAACACCATATATTTT.

This CDR3 reads CASSYSDNTHNEQFF. The CDR3 nucleotides read TGTGCCAGCAGTTACTCCGATAACACCCACAATGAGCAGTTCTTC. V gene TRBV6-2 or TRBV6-3 combines with J gene TRBJ2-1; D remains unclear. Germline V CDR1 and CDR2: MNHEY, SVGEGT. The CDR3 contains 15 residues. V dropped 0 bases and J dropped 5 bases, with 11 bases sitting between them.

This clone appeared a single time. The chain is built from TRBV29-1 and TRBJ2-7; 9 nucleotides match TRBD2. Trimming took 6 bases from V and 5 from J; bases not matched to a gene: 5. Germline V gives CDR1 SQVTM, CDR2 ANQGSEA. CDR3 length: 12 residues. CDR3 loop: CSVDSGSDEQYF. In DNA, the CDR3 is TGCAGCGTCGATAGCGGGAGTGACGAGCAGTACTTC.

The gene calls are TRBV27 and TRBJ1-1, with a possible D match to TRBD1 (5 bases). This CDR3 is built from 13 residues. CDR1 MNHEY and CDR2 SMNVEV come from the germline V gene (reference sequence). V shed 3 bases and J shed 3 bases, with 8 bases lying between them. CDR3 region: CASSLKGYTEAFF. Here the CDR3 DNA reads TGTGCCAGCAGTTTGAAGGGGTACACTGAAGCTTTCTTT.

This chain links TRBV6-5 with TRBJ1-4; 8 bases match TRBD1. Germline V gives CDR1 MNHEY, CDR2 SVGAGI. This CDR3 contains 15 residues. The J segment lost 7 bases and the V segment lost 2 bases, leaving 6 bases of the junction unmatched. DNA of the CDR3: TGTGCCAGCAGTTACGGACAGGGTTCCGGTGAAAAACTGTTTTTT. Its protein product is CASSYGQGSGEKLFF.

The chain carries TRBV10-3 and TRBJ2-1; 8 nucleotides agree with TRBD2. With V trimmed by 0 bases and J by 0 bases, 10 bases remained unmatched. Germline V gene lookup returns CDR1 ENHRY and CDR2 SYGVKD. The CDR3 is 19 amino acids. This CDR3 is CAISESQLAVISSYNEQFF. The CDR3 bases are TGTGCCATCAGTGAGTCGCAACTAGCGGTAATCAGCTCCTACAATGAGCAGTTCTTC.

This clone turned up a few times. The gene calls are TRBV2 and TRBJ2-3; 10 bases match TRBD2. The ends lost 9 bases at V and 7 bases at J; junction bases unmatched: 10. Germline CDR1 SNHLY, CDR2 FYNNEI. This CDR3 has 14 residues. CDR3 nucleotides: TGTGCCAGTTACAGGGCTAGCGGGAGAAATACGCAGTATTTT. Its protein product is CASYRASGRNTQYF.

The table lists this clone with a count of one. The chain uses TRBV7-9 and TRBJ2-7; D may be TRBD1 (6 bases). The CDR3 consists of 13 residues. The V gene lost 4 bases and the J gene lost 2 bases, with 9 bases spanning the gap. Germline CDR1 SEHNR, CDR2 FQNEAQ (reference sequence). CDR3 sequence: CASSSGDTYEQYF. The CDR3 DNA sequence: TGTGCCAGCAGCTCCGGGGACACCTACGAGCAGTACTTC.

The chain links TRBV7-9 to TRBJ2-3; the D is unclear. Germline V gene sequence: CDR1 SEHNR, CDR2 FQNEAQ (reference sequence). With 3 bases removed from V and 5 bases from J, the gap between germline ends came to 12 bases. There are 14 residues in the CDR3. The CDR3 reads CASSFRRGLDTQYF. The CDR3 nucleotides read TGTGCCAGCAGCTTCAGAAGAGGATTAGATACGCAGTATTTT. Based on the CDR3 plus reference TRBV7-9 and TRBJ2-3, the full variable domain is DTGVSQNPRHKITKRGQNVTFRCDPISEHNRLYWYRQTLGQGPEFLTYFQNEAQLEKSRLLSDRFSAERPKGSFSTLEIQRTEQGDSAMYLCASSFRRGLDTQYFGPGTRLTVL.

The chain carries TRBV19 and TRBJ1-1, with D maybe TRBD1 (5 bases). In germline, CDR1 is LNHDA, CDR2 SQIVND (reference sequence). V was clipped by 9 bases and J by 4 bases, with 18 bases between them. The CDR3 length is 14 residues. CDR3 DNA: TGTGCCAGCTCGGACACCTCAAGGGGCACTGAAGCTTTCTTT. Translating gives CASSDTSRGTEAFF.

This sequence joins TRBV2 and TRBJ1-1; TRBD1 is a possible D gene (6 bases). The germline V and J ends were trimmed by 2 bases and 1 base, with 8 bases remaining between them. The germline V gene encodes CDR1 SNHLY and CDR2 FYNNEI. The CDR3 length is 14 residues. This chain's CDR3 is CASSEQGQNTEAFF. The CDR3 DNA reads as TGTGCCAGCAGTGAACAGGGACAGAACACTGAAGCTTTCTTT.

V gene TRBV6-1 combines with J gene TRBJ2-7; D is ambiguous. Germline assignment: CDR1 MNHNS and CDR2 SASEGT. The germline V and J ends were trimmed by 1 base and 9 bases, with 7 bases remaining between them. The CDR3 spans 11 residues. CDR3 loop: CASSEGVLQYF. The CDR3 DNA reads as TGTGCCAGCAGTGAAGGCGTTTTGCAGTACTTC.

This chain links TRBV2 with TRBJ1-4, with a tentative D call TRBD1 (6 bases). Germline V gene data show CDR1 as SNHLY and CDR2 as FYNNEI. Trimming shortened V by 3 bases and J by 5 bases, and 19 bases separated the two germline ends. This CDR3 is 17 amino acids long. For the CDR3, the DNA is TGTGCCAGCAGTGAGGTATTACAGGGAATAGCAAATGAAAAACTGTTTTTT. Translated, it gives CASSEVLQGIANEKLFF. Filled out from reference TRBV2 and TRBJ1-4, the complete variable domain reads EPEVTQTPSHQVTQMGQEVILRCVPISNHLYFYWYRQILGQKVEFLVSFYNNEISEKSEIFDDQFSVERPDGSNFTLKIRSTKLEDSAMYFCASSEVLQGIANEKLFFGSGTQLSVL.

The chain joins TRBV3-1 (or the pseudogene TRBV3-2) to TRBJ2-7, with D tentatively TRBD2 (5 bases). The V gene's germline CDR1 is LGHDT and CDR2 YNNKEL (reference sequence). The V end lost 3 bases, the J end lost 7 bases, and 10 bases lay between the germline ends. CDR3 length equals 12 residues. In DNA, the CDR3 is TGTGCCAGCAGCCATCCCCGCGGGGAGCAGTACTTC. This gives the protein CASSHPRGEQYF.

V gene TRBV19 combines with J gene TRBJ2-7; maybe TRBD1 (6 bases). This CDR3 contains 13 residues. Trimming cost V 3 bases and J 3 bases, with 9 bases left between them. Germline V gene sequence: CDR1 LNHDA, CDR2 SQIVND (reference sequence). The CDR3 sequence is CASSITRGYEQYF. The CDR3 DNA reads TGTGCCAGTAGTATTACCAGGGGCTACGAGCAGTACTTC.

The chain links TRBV28 to TRBJ2-5; TRBD1 aligns across 7 bases. In germline, CDR1 is MDHEN, CDR2 SYDVKM. The CDR3 is made up of 14 amino acids. V lost 4 bases and J lost 4; bases outside the gene matches: 6. CDR3 in amino acids: CASSSTGVAETQYF. The CDR3 nucleotides are TGTGCCAGCAGTTCTACAGGGGTGGCAGAGACCCAGTACTTC. Full variable domain (missing parts from reference TRBV28 and TRBJ2-5): DVKVTQSSRYLVKRTGEKVFLECVQDMDHENMFWYRQDPGLGLRLIYFSYDVKMKEKGDIPEGYSVSREKKERFSLILESASTNQTSMYLCASSSTGVAETQYFGPGTRLLVL.

V is TRBV30 and J is TRBJ2-3; 8 positions agree with TRBD2. After removal of 3 bases from V and 3 bases from J, the junction contained 5 bases not matched to a gene. There are 14 residues in the CDR3. Germline CDR1 GTSNPN, CDR2 SVGIG (reference sequence). In DNA, the CDR3 is TGTGCCTGGAGAAGGGCTAGCGGGACAGATACGCAGTATTTT. This codes for CAWRRASGTDTQYF.

CDR3 in amino acids: CASSYRLAGGLGVEEQYF. Written as DNA, the CDR3 is TGCGCCAGCAGCTACCGACTAGCGGGAGGTCTGGGAGTTGAGGAGCAGTACTTC. The chain links TRBV5-1 to TRBJ2-7; 13 nucleotides match TRBD2. CDR1 is SGHRS, CDR2 YFSETQ, per germline. The trim removed 3 bases at V and 7 bases at J, leaving 16 bases unmatched. This CDR3 comprises 18 residues.

The chain joins TRBV27 to TRBJ1-4; 10 bases align to TRBD1. The CDR3 contains 18 residues. In germline, CDR1 is MNHEY, CDR2 SMNVEV (reference sequence). Germline trimming cut 5 bases from V and 0 bases from J; bases unmatched to any gene: 9. CDR3 bases: TGTGCCAGCAGTCCGGGACAGGGGATCCCTGCAACTAATGAAAAACTGTTTTTT. It codes for CASSPGQGIPATNEKLFF.

V gene TRBV6-2 or TRBV6-3 combines with J gene TRBJ2-6, with D possibly being TRBD1 (6 bases). V dropped 5 bases and J dropped 0 bases, with 11 bases sitting between them. Germline lookup yields CDR1 MNHEY and CDR2 SVGEGT. CDR3 length equals 16 residues. The CDR3, as DNA: TGTGCCAGCAGTACCGGGACAAGCTCTGGGGCCAACGTCCTGACTTTC. It is translated as CASSTGTSSGANVLTF.